These T cell receptor beta chains were read from a single sample in a study of T-cell memory formation after mild COVID-19. TCRdb recomputed calls from the 5' RACE reads with MiXCR, one row per CDR3 protein. The table has under 650,000 distinct CDR3 sequences, 18% seen once. Specimen: PBMCs or a T cell subset sorted from them (not recorded which). These TCRs come from an adult woman who had mild COVID-19 (a few samples of this study predate the infection). Cell type and time point are not known. The CDR3 runs from the conserved cysteine through the conserved F or W. D genes are given only for firm matches. Clone size is not always given. Where it is, it says once, few, many or a class for expanded clones.

TGCAGTGCTAGAGTCGAACAGGGAGCCCTATACGAGCAGTACTTC CSARVEQGALYEQYF TRBJ2-7 many . TRBV20-1
TGTGCCAGCAGTTTAGGGGCTAGTGGTAAGCAGTACTTC CASSLGASGKQYF TRBJ2-7 . . TRBV12-3/TRBV12-4
TGTGCCATCAGTGAATCTTCAGGGCCACAGCCCCAGCATTTT CAISESSGPQPQHF TRBJ1-5 . . TRBV10-3
TGCGCCAGCAGCTTGGCCACTTTAGCGGGGGGGCCTGAGCAGTTCTTC CASSLATLAGGPEQFF TRBJ2-1 few TRBD2 TRBV5-1
TGTGCCAGCAGCCAGACAGGGGCTGGGGCCAACGTCCTGACTTTC CASSQTGAGANVLTF TRBJ2-6 few TRBD1 TRBV3-1
TGTGCCACCAGTGAAACCCCGGGACAGCAAAACAACTCCTACGAGCAGTACTTC CATSETPGQQNNSYEQYF TRBJ2-7 . TRBD1 TRBV24-1
TGTGCCAGCAGTCCGCGACAGGGGGCGCGAACTGAAGCTTTCTTT CASSPRQGARTEAFF TRBJ1-1 . TRBD1 TRBV12-3/TRBV12-4
TGTGCCTGGGAGCAGGGGACGCTCTATGGCTACACCTTC CAWEQGTLYGYTF TRBJ1-2 . . TRBV30
TGCAGCGTAGGGACAGGGAACAATCAGCCCCAGCATTTT CSVGTGNNQPQHF TRBJ1-5 . TRBD1 TRBV29-1
TGTGCCAGCAGCTTCAGTCAGGGGAACAATGAGCAGTTCTTC CASSFSQGNNEQFF TRBJ2-1 few . TRBV7-7
TGTGCCAGCAGTTACCTCGCCGTCATCGGACATAATGAAAAACTGTTTTTT CASSYLAVIGHNEKLFF TRBJ1-4 few . TRBV6-5
TGTGCCAGCAGTTTTGGGGACAGGGGTAACCCGAACACTGAAGCTTTCTTT CASSFGDRGNPNTEAFF TRBJ1-1 . TRBD1 TRBV12-3/TRBV12-4
TGTGCCAGCAGTTTACCTAGCGAGATCTTTACTAGCACAGATACGCAGTATTTT CASSLPSEIFTSTDTQYF TRBJ2-3 . . TRBV12-3/TRBV12-4
TGCGCCAGCAGCTTTGTTGGGGAAGAGGCCCAGTACTTC CASSFVGEEAQYF TRBJ2-5 few . TRBV5-1
TGTGCCAGCAGCGTAGCCGACTCTTACGAGCAGTACTTC CASSVADSYEQYF TRBJ2-7 many . TRBV9
TGTGCCAGCAGCTTAGCGGGACGAGGGCAGTTCTTC CASSLAGRGQFF TRBJ2-1 . . TRBV7-9
TGTGCCAGCAGCCCCGTAGGGACTGGAAACACCATATATTTT CASSPVGTGNTIYF TRBJ1-3 few . TRBV7-2
TGTGCCAGCAGCTTCGGTCTAGCGGGAGGGTCCCCCTACAATGAGCAGTTCTTC CASSFGLAGGSPYNEQFF TRBJ2-1 few TRBD2 TRBV14
TGTGCCAGCAGCCAAGATCAGGGGGTGAGGTCAGATACGCAGTATTTT CASSQDQGVRSDTQYF TRBJ2-3 few TRBD1 TRBV4-2
TGTGCCAGCACCCAGGGGGCCAACACAGATACGCAGTATTTT CASTQGANTDTQYF TRBJ2-3 . TRBD1 TRBV3-1
TGCAGTGCTAGCAACAGGGTCCTTGGCTACACCTTC CSASNRVLGYTF TRBJ1-2 . . TRBV20-1
TGTGCCAGTTCCCGGGGACCCGCAGAGACCCAGTACTTC CASSRGPAETQYF TRBJ2-5 few . TRBV12-3/TRBV12-4
TGCAGTGCTAGGGCCTCGGGGGACAAGCAGTACTTC CSARASGDKQYF TRBJ2-7 . . TRBV20-1
TGTGCCACCAGTGACAGGGGAGGGAACACCGGGGAGCTGTTTTTT CATSDRGGNTGELFF TRBJ2-2 few . TRBV24-1
TGTGCCAGCAGCCCCTCAGGGGGGTTTCGCACTGAAGCTTTCTTT CASSPSGGFRTEAFF TRBJ1-1 . TRBD1 TRBV9
TGTGCCAGCAGTGAAAAAATGAACACCGGGGAGCTGTTTTTT CASSEKMNTGELFF TRBJ2-2 few . TRBV2